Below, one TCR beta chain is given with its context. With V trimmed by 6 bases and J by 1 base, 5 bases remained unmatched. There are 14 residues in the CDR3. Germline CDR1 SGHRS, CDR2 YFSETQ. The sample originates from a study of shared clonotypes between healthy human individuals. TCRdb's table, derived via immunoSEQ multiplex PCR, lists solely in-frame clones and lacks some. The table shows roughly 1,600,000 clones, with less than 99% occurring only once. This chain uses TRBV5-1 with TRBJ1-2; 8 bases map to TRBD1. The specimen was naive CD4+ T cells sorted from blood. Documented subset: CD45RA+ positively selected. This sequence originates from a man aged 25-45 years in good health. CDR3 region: CASTQDRGNYGYTF. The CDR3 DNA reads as TGCGCCAGCACTCAAGACAGGGGTAACTATGGCTACACCTTC.